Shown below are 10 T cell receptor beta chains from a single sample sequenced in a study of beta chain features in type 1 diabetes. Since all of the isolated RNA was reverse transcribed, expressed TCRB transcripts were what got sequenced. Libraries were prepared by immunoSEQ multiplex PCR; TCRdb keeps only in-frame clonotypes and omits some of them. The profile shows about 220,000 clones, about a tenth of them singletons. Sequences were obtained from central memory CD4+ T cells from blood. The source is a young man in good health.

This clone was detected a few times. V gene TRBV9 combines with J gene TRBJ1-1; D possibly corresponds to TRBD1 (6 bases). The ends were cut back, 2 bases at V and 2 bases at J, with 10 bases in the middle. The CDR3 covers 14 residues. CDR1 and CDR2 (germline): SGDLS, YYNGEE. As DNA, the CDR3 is TGTGCCAGCAGCGTCCTACAGGGTAACACTGAAGCTTTCTTT. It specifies CASSVLQGNTEAFF.

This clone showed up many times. CDR3 bases: TGCAGCGTTGGGGGATCTAGCGGGAGGGTGGCAGATACGCAGTATTTT. As protein: CSVGGSSGRVADTQYF. The rearrangement joins TRBV29-1 to TRBJ2-3, with TRBD2 matching 12 bases. Trimming removed 4 bases from V and 4 bases from J; junction bases left unmatched: 9. CDR1 SQVTM and CDR2 ANQGSEA come from the germline V gene. CDR3 length: 16 amino acids.

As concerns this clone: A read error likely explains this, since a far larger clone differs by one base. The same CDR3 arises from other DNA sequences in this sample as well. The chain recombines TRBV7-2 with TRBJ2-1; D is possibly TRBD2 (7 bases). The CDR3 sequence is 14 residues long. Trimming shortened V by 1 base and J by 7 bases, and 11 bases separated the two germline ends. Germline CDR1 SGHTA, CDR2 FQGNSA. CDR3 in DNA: TGTGCCAGCAGCTTAGTGGGGGGGCCTAATGAGCAGTTCTTC. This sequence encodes CASSLVGGPNEQFF.

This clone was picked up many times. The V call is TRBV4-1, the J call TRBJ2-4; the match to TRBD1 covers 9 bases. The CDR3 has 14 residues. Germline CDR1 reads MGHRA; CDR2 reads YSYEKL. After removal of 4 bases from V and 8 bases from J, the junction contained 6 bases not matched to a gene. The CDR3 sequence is CASSRGQGKDIQYF. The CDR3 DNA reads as TGCGCCAGCAGCCGGGGACAGGGAAAGGACATTCAGTACTTC.

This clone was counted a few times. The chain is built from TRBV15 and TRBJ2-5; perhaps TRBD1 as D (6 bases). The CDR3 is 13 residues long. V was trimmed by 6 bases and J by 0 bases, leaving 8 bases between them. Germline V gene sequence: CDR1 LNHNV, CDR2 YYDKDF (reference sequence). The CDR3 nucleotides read TGTGCCACCAGAGACAGGAACCAAGAGACCCAGTACTTC. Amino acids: CATRDRNQETQYF.

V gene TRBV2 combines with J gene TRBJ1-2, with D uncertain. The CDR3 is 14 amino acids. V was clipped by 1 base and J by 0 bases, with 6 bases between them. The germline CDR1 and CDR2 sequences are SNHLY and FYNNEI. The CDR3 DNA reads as TGTGCCAGCAGTGAAGGAGGGACTAACTATGGCTACACCTTC. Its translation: CASSEGGTNYGYTF.

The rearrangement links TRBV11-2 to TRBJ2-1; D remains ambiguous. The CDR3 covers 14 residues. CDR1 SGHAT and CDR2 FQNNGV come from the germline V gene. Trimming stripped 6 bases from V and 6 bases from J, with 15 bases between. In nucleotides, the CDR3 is TGTGCCAGCAGGCAAACGGGCTCGAGCAATGAGCAGTTCTTC. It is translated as CASRQTGSSNEQFF.

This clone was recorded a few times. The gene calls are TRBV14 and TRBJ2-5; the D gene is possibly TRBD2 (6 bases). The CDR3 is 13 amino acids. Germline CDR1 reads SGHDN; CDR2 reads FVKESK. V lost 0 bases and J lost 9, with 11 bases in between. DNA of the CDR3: TGTGCCAGCAGCCAAGATACAGGAGGGGCCCAGTACTTC. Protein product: CASSQDTGGAQYF.

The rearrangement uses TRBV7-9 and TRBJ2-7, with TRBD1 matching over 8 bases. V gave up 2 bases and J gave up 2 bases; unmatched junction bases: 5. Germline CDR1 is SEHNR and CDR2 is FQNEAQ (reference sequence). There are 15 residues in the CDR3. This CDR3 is CASSLYGQGAYEQYF. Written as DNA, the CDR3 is TGTGCCAGCAGCTTATACGGACAGGGCGCCTACGAGCAGTACTTC.

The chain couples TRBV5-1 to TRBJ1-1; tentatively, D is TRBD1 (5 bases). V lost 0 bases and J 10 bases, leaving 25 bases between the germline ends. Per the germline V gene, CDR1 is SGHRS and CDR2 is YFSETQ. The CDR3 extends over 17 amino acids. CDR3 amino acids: CASSLAPASGSSGGAFF. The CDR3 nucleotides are TGCGCCAGCAGCTTGGCGCCCGCATCGGGCTCCTCGGGGGGAGCTTTCTTT. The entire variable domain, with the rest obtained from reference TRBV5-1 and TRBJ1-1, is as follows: KAGVTQTPRYLIKTRGQQVTLSCSPISGHRSVSWYQQTPGQGLQFLFEYFSETQRNKGNFPGRFSGRQFSNSRSEMNVSTLELGDSALYLCASSLAPASGSSGGAFFGQGTRLTVV.